This T cell receptor (beta chain) emerged from a study of PD-1 blockade in classical Hodgkin lymphoma (dated by TCRdb to about 2020). Study-level background: Nivolumab dosing was 3 mg/kg intravenously every 2 weeks, continuing until either disease progression or unacceptable toxicity. A peripheral blood immune signature of response to PD-1 blockade in classical Hodgkin lymphoma was defined using TCR beta sequencing and CyTOF. Here is what the overall study found, with its caveats: Baseline TCR diversity was reported as lower in newly diagnosed patients than in healthy donors, and lower still in relapsed/refractory patients. A significant rise by C4D1 was seen in CD4+ but not CD8+ TCR diversity (p=0.0027 vs p=0.16), with the rise being most apparent in complete responders (p=0.02). Diversity was lower in patients who began nivolumab less than 1 year after ASCT, so these patients were left out of later analyses to avoid confounding by immune reconstitution. Trial patients with a complete response had baseline diversity similar to that of newly diagnosed patients, while partial responders and progressors had significantly lower diversity. The study was restricted to a single clinical trial cohort, and the causes of repertoire differences, possibly disease activity or prior therapy, were left undefined.

Taken from cysteine to phenylalanine, the CDR3 has 15 residues. The kept DNA is CDR3 alone, 45 bases in frame from the first base. From a lookup of the germline V gene, CDR1 and CDR2 are MDHEN and SYDVKM. The germline V and J ends show losses of 5 bases and 1 base respectively, and no gene match explains 3 bases of the junction. Reading the label with the study, this specimen's time point is: cycle 2 day 1 (C2D1) of nivolumab. Every trial patient had relapsed after autologous stem cell transplantation, and cohorts A, B and C differed in prior brentuximab vedotin exposure. The trial cohort comprised around 60 patients with relapsed/refractory classical Hodgkin lymphoma whose best overall responses were complete response, partial response or progressive disease. In the multi-cohort phase II CheckMate 205 trial, trial patients received single-agent nivolumab. An independent review committee assessed best overall response by applying the 2007 International Working Group response criteria. PBMCs from the trial were collected at three points: immediately before nivolumab initiation (C1D1), and during therapy at cycle 2 day 1 and cycle 4 day 1. Peripheral blood was collected in 8 mL Vacutainer Cell Preparation Tubes, from which PBMCs were isolated by centrifugation and then cryopreserved.

This clone was seen a few times. There is no known antigen for this receptor. Per-nucleotide qualities are absent, and no much larger clonotype sits a single base away. Genomic DNA was extracted with the Qiagen DNeasy kit from unsorted PBMCs and from negatively selected CD4+ and CD8+ fractions. Using primers that anneal to V and J segments, immunoSEQ multiplex PCR amplified the TCR beta CDR3 regions. A synthetic immune receptor repertoire was used to minimize amplification bias, and any remaining bias was removed computationally after sequencing. The original pipeline was this. Custom Python scripts were used to quantify repertoire diversity as the Shannon entropy index. Unsorted, CD4+ and CD8+ repertoires were examined separately, except in combined analyses, for which CD4+ and CD8+ sequences were merged in silico. Clonal expansion was defined as at least a 2-fold frequency increase after treatment relative to C1D1, with a pseudocount of 0.5 for undetected baseline clones. Singleton clones were defined as clones with 0 or 1 copy at C1D1, and non-singleton clones were defined as clones with 2 or more copies. Clones expanded in unsorted samples were labelled as CD4+, CD8+ or unknown by matching protein sequences in sorted samples from the same patient. Wilcoxon tests on paired samples were used to test diversity changes from C1D1 to C4D1. The table comes from immuneACCESS by way of TCRdb, which keeps in-frame sequences with V and J called. Part of the clones is missing from these tables; in studies checked, under half for an unresolved V gene and the rest for unknown reasons. V and J calls plus clone size are reproduced from that table; the DNA served to infer D and trimming. The sample profile shows about 46,000 clones; over 60% of them were found once. The top ten hold over 20% of the sample.

The receptor chain draws on TRBV28 and TRBJ2-3, and 10 junctional nucleotides match TRBD2. The starting material was peripheral blood mononuclear cells (PBMCs), obtained before the second cycle of nivolumab. This sequence originates from a human donor with classical Hodgkin lymphoma. CDR3 loop: CASSVAGGRTDTQYF. The sequence in DNA is TGTGCCAGCAGTGTAGCGGGGGGTCGCACAGATACGCAGTATTTT.